This passage covers 28 T cell receptor beta chains from one sample sequenced in a study of T-cell memory formation after mild COVID-19. TCRdb recomputed calls from the 5' RACE reads with MiXCR, one row per CDR3 protein. In the table there are approximately 410,000 distinct CDR3 sequences, under 25% of which are singletons. The specimen sequenced was PBMCs or a T cell subset sorted from them (not recorded which). These receptors were taken from an adult woman who had mild COVID-19 (a few samples of this study predate the infection). Cell type and time point are not known.

This clonotype was picked up a small number of times. The CDR3 DNA is TGTGCCAGCAGAGGGGGACTAGCGGGGGCGAGCGGGGAGCTGTTTTTT. This codes for CASRGGLAGASGELFF. The chain employs TRBV12-3 or TRBV12-4 and TRBJ2-2; 14 nucleotides agree with TRBD2. The CDR3 is 16 amino acids. Trimming cost V 6 bases and J 7 bases; bases outside gene matches: 7.

This clonotype appeared a few times. The CDR3 spells CASKMDSAETQYF. The CDR3 nucleotides are TGTGCCAGCAAGATGGATAGCGCAGAGACCCAGTACTTC. The chain links TRBV5-4 to TRBJ2-5; D perhaps matches TRBD2 (5 bases). CDR3 length: 13 residues. The germline gives CDR1 SGHNT, CDR2 YYREEE (reference sequence). V lost 6 bases and J lost 4, with 13 bases in between.

V and J are TRBV18 and TRBJ2-1; 9 positions match TRBD2. The CDR3 has 14 amino acids. CDR1 and CDR2 (germline): KGHSH, LQKENI. V shed 2 bases and J 9 bases; nucleotides not matched to a gene: 5. CDR3 nucleotides: TGTGCCAGCTCACCATTAGCACTAGCGGGTGAGCAGTTCTTC. Translating gives CASSPLALAGEQFF.

This clonotype appeared a few times. V and J are TRBV7-9 and TRBJ1-1; D perhaps matches TRBD1 (6 bases). CDR1 SEHNR and CDR2 FQNEAQ come from the germline V gene (reference sequence). CDR3 length equals 13 residues. The V end was cut by 5 bases, the J end by 1 base, with 8 bases between. The CDR3 DNA reads as TGTGCCAGCAGCAAGGGACAGAACACTGAAGCTTTCTTT. Encoded protein: CASSKGQNTEAFF.

This sequence joins TRBV7-9 and TRBJ2-1, with D tentatively TRBD1 (8 bases). V gave up 5 bases and J gave up 4 bases, with 15 bases separating them. The CDR3 extends over 15 amino acids. Germline V gives CDR1 SEHNR, CDR2 FQNEAQ (reference sequence). In DNA form, the CDR3 reads TGTGCCAGCAGCCCACAGGGGGGGAAATACAATGAGCAGTTCTTC. Encoded protein: CASSPQGGKYNEQFF.

The V and J genes are TRBV11-3 and TRBJ2-3; D call uncertain. The CDR3 contains 14 residues. The germline V and J ends were trimmed by 2 bases and 7 bases, with 13 bases remaining between them. Germline CDR1 reads SGHNT; CDR2 reads YENEEA. The CDR3 protein is CASSLSDAFNTQYF. CDR3 bases: TGTGCCAGCAGCTTATCGGATGCATTCAATACGCAGTATTTT.

The CDR3 region has the DNA TGTGCCAGTAGTATATCCCGGACACCGGAGCTGTTTTTT. Amino acid sequence: CASSISRTPELFF. The genes are TRBV19 and TRBJ2-2, with TRBD1 as a possible D gene (5 bases). V shed 2 bases and J shed 10 bases, with 11 bases lying between them. The CDR3 consists of 13 residues. CDR1 is LNHDA, CDR2 SQIVND, per germline (reference sequence).

This clonotype was counted only a few times. This chain joins TRBV7-2 and TRBJ2-3, with 9 bases identical to TRBD2. With 4 bases clipped from V and 4 bases from J, the junction kept 9 bases outside the gene matches. CDR3 length: 16 amino acids. Per germline, CDR1 SGHTA and CDR2 FQGNSA. The CDR3 sequence: CASSSSGTAVPDTQYF. In DNA, the CDR3 is TGTGCCAGCAGCTCTAGCGGGACCGCCGTACCAGATACGCAGTATTTT.

The chain links TRBV5-5 to TRBJ2-7; no clear D gene. CDR1 and CDR2 (germline): SGHKS, YYEKEE (reference sequence). This CDR3 spans 13 amino acids. V dropped 1 base and J dropped 1 base, with 6 bases sitting between them. The CDR3 protein is CASSLWASYEQYF. The CDR3 DNA sequence: TGTGCCAGCAGCTTGTGGGCTTCCTACGAGCAGTACTTC.

V usage is TRBV12-3 or TRBV12-4 and J usage is TRBJ2-3; TRBD1 is a possible D gene (5 bases). The length of the CDR3 is 14 residues. Trimming took off 6 bases at V and 0 bases at J, with 10 bases between the two ends. In nucleotides, the CDR3 is TGTGCCAGCAGGGACATCACTAGCACAGATACGCAGTATTTT. Its protein product is CASRDITSTDTQYF.

V gene TRBV5-1 combines with J gene TRBJ2-7; 13 nucleotides agree with TRBD2. Germline V gene lookup returns CDR1 SGHRS and CDR2 YFSETQ. V trimming: 1 base; J trimming: 1 base; junction bases outside the gene matches: 2. CDR3 length: 16 amino acids. The CDR3 reads CASSLTSGRASYEQYF. Written as DNA, the CDR3 is TGCGCCAGCAGCTTGACTAGCGGGAGGGCTTCCTACGAGCAGTACTTC.

A few counts support this clonotype. The chain has TRBV20-1 and TRBJ2-1; 8 bases line up with TRBD2. Trimming cost V 6 bases and J 0 bases; bases outside gene matches: 4. Germline V gene lookup returns CDR1 DFQATT and CDR2 SNEGSKA (reference sequence). The CDR3 runs to 14 residues. The CDR3 reads CSAISGASYNEQFF. CDR3 DNA: TGCAGTGCCATTAGCGGGGCCTCCTACAATGAGCAGTTCTTC.

This chain links TRBV3-1 with TRBJ2-7, with TRBD2 matching 9 bases. The CDR3 loop spans 20 amino acids. Trimming took 3 bases from V and 1 from J; bases not matched to a gene: 19. CDR1 LGHDT and CDR2 YNNKEL come from the germline V gene (reference sequence). CDR3 DNA sequence: TGTGCCAGCAGCCACCCCCCCGGAACGGCGGGAGGGGTTTTTTCCTACGAGCAGTACTTC. It translates to CASSHPPGTAGGVFSYEQYF.

V usage is TRBV15 and J usage is TRBJ1-5; TRBD1 might be the D (5 bases). The germline V and J ends were trimmed by 5 bases and 2 bases, with 13 bases remaining between them. Germline V CDR1 and CDR2: LNHNV, YYDKDF (reference sequence). This CDR3 comprises 15 residues. CDR3 in amino acids: CATSLHTGGNQPQHF. The CDR3 DNA sequence: TGTGCCACCAGCCTGCATACGGGGGGCAATCAGCCCCAGCATTTT. Using reference TRBV15 and TRBJ1-5 for the parts outside the CDR3, the full variable domain is DAMVIQNPRYQVTQFGKPVTLSCSQTLNHNVMYWYQQKSSQAPKLLFHYYDKDFNNEADTPDNFQSRRPNTSFCFLDIRSPGLGDTAMYLCATSLHTGGNQPQHFGDGTRLSIL.

This clonotype turned up a few times. The rearrangement joins TRBV20-1 to TRBJ2-7; 9 bases are a match to TRBD1. This CDR3 region has 17 residues. Germline trimming cut 3 bases from V and 0 bases from J; bases unmatched to any gene: 12. Germline CDR1 DFQATT, CDR2 SNEGSKA (reference sequence). CDR3 amino acids: CSASPHTGTGSSYEQYF. Written as DNA, the CDR3 is TGCAGTGCTAGTCCTCATACGGGGACAGGGAGCTCCTACGAGCAGTACTTC.

This clonotype came up a few times. The chain is built from TRBV6-2 or TRBV6-3 and TRBJ1-5; the D is unclear. V was shortened by 7 bases and J by 0 bases, with 10 bases between the two germline ends. The CDR3 contains 14 residues. Looked up from germline, CDR1 is MNHEY and CDR2 is SVGEGT. CDR3 sequence reads: CASTSDGSNQPQHF. The CDR3 region has the DNA TGTGCCAGCACATCGGACGGTAGCAATCAGCCCCAGCATTTT.

V usage is TRBV5-1 and J usage is TRBJ2-1; 13 nucleotides match TRBD2. The CDR3 contains 17 residues. Losses at the gene ends were 4 bases for V and 0 bases for J; bases not matched to a gene: 4. The germline V gene encodes CDR1 SGHRS and CDR2 YFSETQ. As DNA, the CDR3 is TGCGCCAGCAGCCCACTAGCGGGGGGGGCCTCCTACAATGAGCAGTTCTTC. The encoded protein is CASSPLAGGASYNEQFF.

This clonotype was counted many times. The rearrangement joins TRBV15 to TRBJ2-7; D call uncertain. The CDR3 runs 14 residues. V was shortened by 1 base and J by 1 base, with 8 bases between the two germline ends. Germline CDR1 and CDR2: LNHNV and YYDKDF (reference sequence). CDR3 residues: CATSRVPQSYEQYF. In DNA, the CDR3 is TGTGCCACCAGCAGAGTTCCACAGTCCTACGAGCAGTACTTC.

This clonotype came up a few times. The chain is built from TRBV7-2 and TRBJ2-7; weak D call: TRBD2 (6 bases). CDR3 size: 14 residues. Germline V gene lookup returns CDR1 SGHTA and CDR2 FQGNSA. With 11 bases removed from V and 2 bases from J, the gap between germline ends came to 19 bases. The DNA for the CDR3 is TGTGCCCTCGAGTGGTCGGGGGTGGCCTACGAGCAGTACTTC. Its protein product is CALEWSGVAYEQYF.

The chain uses TRBV4-2 and TRBJ2-7; 11 bases map to TRBD2. J gave up 3 bases and V 0 bases, and 7 bases lay outside the gene matches. The germline V gene encodes CDR1 LGHNA and CDR2 YNFKEQ. This CDR3 is built from 17 residues. CDR3 sequence: CASSQEGTSGGLYEQYF. DNA of the CDR3: TGTGCCAGCAGCCAAGAAGGCACTAGCGGGGGCCTCTACGAGCAGTACTTC.

This clonotype was seen many times. A read error may account for a junction end that differs from germline. This chain uses TRBV7-7 with TRBJ2-5; 7 bases match TRBD2. The CDR3 runs 15 residues. Germline CDR1 SSHAT, CDR2 FNYEAQ (reference sequence). CDR3 sequence reads: CASSGSWGGQETQYF. The CDR3 region has the DNA TGTGCTAGCAGCGGGTCTTGGGGGGGTCAAGAGACCCAGTACTTC.

In this sample, this clonotype turned up a few times. This rearrangement joins TRBV30 to TRBJ2-3, with D possibly matching TRBD1 (5 bases). V shed 8 bases and J shed 0 bases, with 15 bases lying between them. Per the germline V gene, CDR1 is GTSNPN and CDR2 is SVGIG (reference sequence). The CDR3 is made up of 14 amino acids. The CDR3 spells CAAPPAGSTDTQYF. CDR3 bases: TGTGCCGCGCCCCCCGCAGGGAGCACAGATACGCAGTATTTT.

V usage is TRBV6-2 or TRBV6-3 and J usage is TRBJ1-5; 7 positions agree with TRBD1. The ends lost 5 bases at V and 2 bases at J; junction bases unmatched: 9. Germline V CDR1 and CDR2: MNHEY, SVGEGT. The CDR3 sequence is 16 residues long. CDR3 amino acids: CASSPSTGRGNQPQHF. The CDR3 DNA is TGTGCCAGCAGTCCATCGACAGGGCGAGGCAATCAGCCCCAGCATTTT.

This clonotype was seen a few times. The chain links TRBV29-1 to TRBJ2-7; TRBD1 or TRBD2 may be the D gene (5 bases each). Trimming stripped 3 bases from V and 2 bases from J, with 11 bases between. CDR1 is SQVTM, CDR2 ANQGSEA, per germline. The CDR3 totals 13 residues. CDR3 in DNA: TGCAGCGTTGATATTGGGGGTACCTACGAGCAGTACTTC. It is translated as CSVDIGGTYEQYF.

The CDR3 nucleotides are TGTGCCAGCAGTCCGAATTGGGAAAGCGGGGGCTCCTACGAGCAGTACTTC. Translated, it gives CASSPNWESGGSYEQYF. The J gene is TRBJ2-7, the V gene TRBV12-3 or TRBV12-4, with 8 bases fitting TRBD2. Germline trimming cut 5 bases from V and 0 bases from J; bases unmatched to any gene: 12. This CDR3 region has 17 residues.

The chain combines TRBV7-2 with TRBJ1-1; D uncertain. V lost 4 bases and J lost 8, with 17 bases in between. The CDR3 consists of 14 residues. Germline loops: CDR1 SGHTA, CDR2 FQGNSA. The CDR3 bases are TGTGCCAGCAGCTCGCGAAGTAAAACCGAGGAAGCTTTCTTT. Residues: CASSSRSKTEEAFF. Supplemented by reference TRBV7-2 and TRBJ1-1, the full variable domain reads GAGVSQSPSNKVTEKGKDVELRCDPISGHTALYWYRQSLGQGLEFLIYFQGNSAPDKSGLPSDRFSAERTGGSVSTLTIQRTQQEDSAVYLCASSSRSKTEEAFFGQGTRLTVV.

V usage is TRBV4-1 and J usage is TRBJ1-1; D is possibly TRBD1 (5 bases). Trimming shortened V by 0 bases and J by 0 bases, and 14 bases separated the two germline ends. CDR1 and CDR2 (germline): MGHRA, YSYEKL. The CDR3 extends over 17 amino acids. The CDR3 spells CASSQEHMWGVNTEAFF. CDR3 DNA sequence: TGCGCCAGCAGCCAAGAGCACATGTGGGGGGTGAACACTGAAGCTTTCTTT.

This clonotype came up many times. The J gene is TRBJ1-1, the V gene TRBV20-1; possibly TRBD1 for D (5 bases). Trimming removed 4 bases at V and 1 base at J, with 10 bases between. This CDR3 has 13 residues. CDR1 and CDR2 from the germline V gene are DFQATT and SNEGSKA (reference sequence). CDR3 region: CSAMGRTNTEAFF. In nucleotides, the CDR3 is TGCAGTGCTATGGGACGTACGAACACTGAAGCTTTCTTT.